The rows below give T cell receptor beta chains drawn from one sample of a study of shared clonotypes between healthy human individuals. Repertoires were generated with immunoSEQ multiplex PCR, while TCRdb's copy carries only in-frame clones and drops some. This table holds hundreds of thousands of clones, approximately 96% found once. Sequenced sample: naive CD8+ T cells sorted from blood. These receptors all stem from a woman aged 25 to 39 in good health. The CDR3 runs from the conserved cysteine through the conserved F or W. Each record gives: CDR3 DNA, CDR3 protein, D gene, clone size, J gene, V gene. A D gene is named only where the DNA matches it firmly. Expanded clones get a size class; other rows say once, few or many, or leave the size out.

CDR3nt: TGTGCCAGTAGCCCAGACAGGGCCAGCGGGGAGCTGTTTTTT; CDR3aa: CASSPDRASGELFF; d_gene: TRBD1; abundance: .; j_gene: TRBJ2-2; v_gene: TRBV19
CDR3nt: TGTGCCAGCAGTTTCCGGGACACGAGCACAGATACGCAGTATTTT; CDR3aa: CASSFRDTSTDTQYF; d_gene: .; abundance: .; j_gene: TRBJ2-3; v_gene: TRBV28
CDR3nt: TGTGCCAGCAGAGCACTAGCCGGGGAGCTGTTTTTT; CDR3aa: CASRALAGELFF; d_gene: .; abundance: .; j_gene: TRBJ2-2; v_gene: TRBV28
CDR3nt: TGTGCCAGCAGCCCGACGGGAAGCACAGATACGCAGTATTTT; CDR3aa: CASSPTGSTDTQYF; d_gene: .; abundance: .; j_gene: TRBJ2-3; v_gene: TRBV28
CDR3nt: TGTGCCAGCAGCCCCCGGGGGTTCTACAATGAGCAGTTCTTC; CDR3aa: CASSPRGFYNEQFF; d_gene: .; abundance: .; j_gene: TRBJ2-1; v_gene: TRBV9
CDR3nt: TGTGCCAGCAGCCCTAGCGGGTCAAGCTCCTACGAGCAGTACTTC; CDR3aa: CASSPSGSSSYEQYF; d_gene: TRBD2; abundance: .; j_gene: TRBJ2-7; v_gene: TRBV9
CDR3nt: TGTGCCAGCAGTGGCGTCTCTGTCCAGCGGGAGTTTCGCAATGAGCAGTTCTTC; CDR3aa: CASSGVSVQREFRNEQFF; d_gene: TRBD2; abundance: .; j_gene: TRBJ2-1; v_gene: TRBV2
CDR3nt: TGTGCCAGCAGCTTCATCAGTATTGAAGCTTTCTTT; CDR3aa: CASSFISIEAFF; d_gene: .; abundance: .; j_gene: TRBJ1-1; v_gene: TRBV7-2
CDR3nt: TGTGCCAGCACCCAATGGGGGGGGGCGAGCAACTATGGCTACACCTTC; CDR3aa: CASTQWGGASNYGYTF; d_gene: .; abundance: .; j_gene: TRBJ1-2; v_gene: TRBV27
CDR3nt: TGTGCCAGCAGCAGACATGAGGGAGGGCCGGGGGGCTACGAGCAGTACTTC; CDR3aa: CASSRHEGGPGGYEQYF; d_gene: TRBD2; abundance: .; j_gene: TRBJ2-7; v_gene: TRBV5-4
CDR3nt: TGCGCCAGCAGCCAACGGGCTAGCGGGAGAGCCGGGGAGCTGTTTTTT; CDR3aa: CASSQRASGRAGELFF; d_gene: TRBD2; abundance: .; j_gene: TRBJ2-2; v_gene: TRBV4-1
CDR3nt: TGTGCCAGCAGTTTTCGGGATAGCAATCAGCCCCAGCATTTT; CDR3aa: CASSFRDSNQPQHF; d_gene: .; abundance: .; j_gene: TRBJ1-5; v_gene: TRBV27
CDR3nt: TGTGCCAGCAGTTTATTACCAACTAGCGTAACCTACGAGCAGTACTTC; CDR3aa: CASSLLPTSVTYEQYF; d_gene: TRBD2; abundance: .; j_gene: TRBJ2-7; v_gene: TRBV27
CDR3nt: TGTGCTAGTGGTTGGAGTCAGGGATTCAACACTGAAGCTTTCTTT; CDR3aa: CASGWSQGFNTEAFF; d_gene: .; abundance: .; j_gene: TRBJ1-1; v_gene: TRBV12-5
CDR3nt: TGTGCCAGCAGCGGGTCCTCCATTAGTAGCTATGGCTACACCTTC; CDR3aa: CASSGSSISSYGYTF; d_gene: .; abundance: .; j_gene: TRBJ1-2; v_gene: TRBV9
CDR3nt: TGTGCCAGCAGTTTAGGCCGGTACTCCTACGAGCAGTACTTC; CDR3aa: CASSLGRYSYEQYF; d_gene: .; abundance: .; j_gene: TRBJ2-7; v_gene: TRBV27
CDR3nt: TGTGCCAGCAGGCCTGGGGGCAACACTGAAGCTTTCTTT; CDR3aa: CASRPGGNTEAFF; d_gene: .; abundance: .; j_gene: TRBJ1-1; v_gene: TRBV27
CDR3nt: TGTGCCATCAGACCTAGCGGGAGCTCCTACAATGAGCAGTTCTTC; CDR3aa: CAIRPSGSSYNEQFF; d_gene: TRBD2; abundance: once; j_gene: TRBJ2-1; v_gene: TRBV10-3
CDR3nt: TGTGCCAGCAGTGATTCTTTTGGGGACGCAGATAATGAAAAACTGTTTTTT; CDR3aa: CASSDSFGDADNEKLFF; d_gene: .; abundance: .; j_gene: TRBJ1-4; v_gene: TRBV2
CDR3nt: TGTGCCAGCAGCTCGCCCCCCGCAGGGAGGTACGAGCAGTACTTC; CDR3aa: CASSSPPAGRYEQYF; d_gene: .; abundance: .; j_gene: TRBJ2-7; v_gene: TRBV7-8
CDR3nt: TGCGCCAGCAGCGACAGATCCGGGAGGCCTACTTACAATGAGCAGTTCTTC; CDR3aa: CASSDRSGRPTYNEQFF; d_gene: TRBD2; abundance: .; j_gene: TRBJ2-1; v_gene: TRBV4-1
CDR3nt: TGTGCCTCCCGGACAGGGTGGAACACTGAAGCTTTCTTT; CDR3aa: CASRTGWNTEAFF; d_gene: TRBD1; abundance: .; j_gene: TRBJ1-1; v_gene: TRBV27
CDR3nt: TGTGCCAGCAGCACACGGAAGACAGGATTTTACGAGCAGTACTTC; CDR3aa: CASSTRKTGFYEQYF; d_gene: .; abundance: .; j_gene: TRBJ2-7; v_gene: TRBV13
CDR3nt: TGTGCCAGTAGTCTCCAACTAGCGGGCACACCCGGGGAGACCCAGTACTTC; CDR3aa: CASSLQLAGTPGETQYF; d_gene: TRBD2; abundance: .; j_gene: TRBJ2-5; v_gene: TRBV19
CDR3nt: TGTGCCAGCAGCTTAGAATTGGGGCGGGCTGAAGCTTTCTTT; CDR3aa: CASSLELGRAEAFF; d_gene: .; abundance: .; j_gene: TRBJ1-1; v_gene: TRBV7-8
CDR3nt: TGTGCCAGCAGTGGTGGTGCCGGGGAGCTGTTTTTT; CDR3aa: CASSGGAGELFF; d_gene: .; abundance: .; j_gene: TRBJ2-2; v_gene: TRBV25-1
CDR3nt: TGTGCCAGCAGCTTAGACCACGGGACAGCAGAACGTCATGGCTACACCTTC; CDR3aa: CASSLDHGTAERHGYTF; d_gene: TRBD1; abundance: .; j_gene: TRBJ1-2; v_gene: TRBV7-9
CDR3nt: TGTGCCAGCAGCCCGACTAGCGGGAGGTTCCCTGGGGGGACCCAGTACTTC; CDR3aa: CASSPTSGRFPGGTQYF; d_gene: TRBD2; abundance: .; j_gene: TRBJ2-5; v_gene: TRBV2
CDR3nt: TGTGCCAGCAGTGAAGAAGGGGGCACCCCCTACGAGCAGTACTTC; CDR3aa: CASSEEGGTPYEQYF; d_gene: TRBD1; abundance: .; j_gene: TRBJ2-7; v_gene: TRBV2
CDR3nt: TGTGCCAGCAGCTCGAGCAAGGGACAAATGAACACTGAAGCTTTCTTT; CDR3aa: CASSSSKGQMNTEAFF; d_gene: .; abundance: .; j_gene: TRBJ1-1; v_gene: TRBV7-9
CDR3nt: TGCAGCCCACAGGGGTGCACAGATACGCAGTATTTT; CDR3aa: CSPQGCTDTQYF; d_gene: TRBD1; abundance: .; j_gene: TRBJ2-3; v_gene: TRBV29-1
CDR3nt: TGTGCCAGCAGCTCTACATTTAGTTACGAGCAGTACTTC; CDR3aa: CASSSTFSYEQYF; d_gene: .; abundance: .; j_gene: TRBJ2-7; v_gene: TRBV28
CDR3nt: TGTGCCAGCAGCCAGCCCCACGTACAGCCAGATACGCAGTATTTT; CDR3aa: CASSQPHVQPDTQYF; d_gene: .; abundance: .; j_gene: TRBJ2-3; v_gene: TRBV4-2
CDR3nt: TGCGCCAGCAGCCAGACAACAGCGGCCATTGGGAACACTGAAGCTTTCTTT; CDR3aa: CASSQTTAAIGNTEAFF; d_gene: .; abundance: .; j_gene: TRBJ1-1; v_gene: TRBV5-1
CDR3nt: TGTGCCAGCAGTTACAGGACAGACCAAGAGACCCAGTACTTC; CDR3aa: CASSYRTDQETQYF; d_gene: .; abundance: .; j_gene: TRBJ2-5; v_gene: TRBV6-5
CDR3nt: TGTGCCAGCAGCCCTTACCAGGGGGCGCTAAATGGCTACACCTTC; CDR3aa: CASSPYQGALNGYTF; d_gene: TRBD1; abundance: .; j_gene: TRBJ1-2; v_gene: TRBV13
CDR3nt: TGTGCCAGCAGCCCCCAGGCGGGAAGCTCCTACGAGCAGTACTTC; CDR3aa: CASSPQAGSSYEQYF; d_gene: .; abundance: .; j_gene: TRBJ2-7; v_gene: TRBV7-2
CDR3nt: TGTGCCAGCAGTTTAAAGGCTAGCGGGAGGATCTACGAGCAGTACTTC; CDR3aa: CASSLKASGRIYEQYF; d_gene: TRBD2; abundance: .; j_gene: TRBJ2-7; v_gene: TRBV27
CDR3nt: TGTGCCAGCAGTGAAGCGCTTGACAGGGGTCATGAAAAACTGTTTTTT; CDR3aa: CASSEALDRGHEKLFF; d_gene: TRBD1; abundance: .; j_gene: TRBJ1-4; v_gene: TRBV6-1
CDR3nt: TGTGCCAGCAGCTTTAAGAATGAGCAGTTCTTC; CDR3aa: CASSFKNEQFF; d_gene: .; abundance: .; j_gene: TRBJ2-1; v_gene: TRBV7-8
CDR3nt: TGTGCCAGCAGCTTAGGAAACACCGGGGAGCTGTTTTTT; CDR3aa: CASSLGNTGELFF; d_gene: .; abundance: .; j_gene: TRBJ2-2; v_gene: TRBV7-2
CDR3nt: TGCGCCAGCAGTTTGGACGGAGATCAGCCCCAGCATTTT; CDR3aa: CASSLDGDQPQHF; d_gene: .; abundance: .; j_gene: TRBJ1-5; v_gene: TRBV5-1
CDR3nt: TGTGCCAGCAGCCTAACTTGGAACAACGAGCAGTACTTC; CDR3aa: CASSLTWNNEQYF; d_gene: .; abundance: .; j_gene: TRBJ2-7; v_gene: TRBV5-4
CDR3nt: TGTGCCAGCAGGCCCGCTGCTAACTATGGCTACACCTTC; CDR3aa: CASRPAANYGYTF; d_gene: .; abundance: few; j_gene: TRBJ1-2; v_gene: TRBV6-5
CDR3nt: TGTGCCAGCAGTTTAACCGGGACAGGTCAAGAGACCCAGTACTTC; CDR3aa: CASSLTGTGQETQYF; d_gene: TRBD1; abundance: .; j_gene: TRBJ2-5; v_gene: TRBV28
CDR3nt: TGTGCCAGCAGCGTCGCACGGGGCCCCGGGGAGCTGTTTTTT; CDR3aa: CASSVARGPGELFF; d_gene: .; abundance: .; j_gene: TRBJ2-2; v_gene: TRBV9
CDR3nt: TGTGCCAGCAGCCCCCGTACAGATACGCAGTATTTT; CDR3aa: CASSPRTDTQYF; d_gene: .; abundance: once; j_gene: TRBJ2-3; v_gene: TRBV7-9
CDR3nt: TGTGCCAGCAGCTTTACGACAGATCTCTCTGGGGCCAACGTCCTGACTTTC; CDR3aa: CASSFTTDLSGANVLTF; d_gene: .; abundance: .; j_gene: TRBJ2-6; v_gene: TRBV13
CDR3nt: TGTGCCAGCAGCTTAAGTGTCAACTCGGCCTACGAGCAGTACTTC; CDR3aa: CASSLSVNSAYEQYF; d_gene: .; abundance: once; j_gene: TRBJ2-7; v_gene: TRBV7-8